Below, one T cell receptor beta chain is given with its context. Its antigen is still unknown. The PCR made use of 60 Vbeta and 13 Jbeta primers. Generated by immunoSEQ multiplex PCR, the TCRdb table keeps only in-frame clones and is missing some. The sample carries about 73,000 clones, 67% recorded once. The source of the sample is a study of cytomegalovirus exposure and HLA in healthy donors. Background on the study: There were about 86 million unique TCRs (from HLA-typed donors) in an early data release.

Whole-study findings and limits: Clonal expansion was found to be greater in HLA-associated TCR beta chains than in equally common others in a later analysis. Evidence from a later analysis indicated that most CMV-associated TCR beta chains looked HLA-restricted.

Germline V CDR1 and CDR2: MNHNS, SASEGT. The length of the CDR3 is 15 residues. V was shortened by 2 bases and J by 2 bases, with 11 bases between the two germline ends. V and J are TRBV6-1 and TRBJ2-3, with a possible D match to TRBD2 (7 bases). The clonotype was recovered from a woman between 50 and 59 years old in good health and CMV-seropositive. Sequences were obtained from PBMCs. CDR3 sequence: CASSEIAGATDTQYF. CDR3 nucleotides: TGTGCCAGCAGTGAAATCGCGGGGGCCACAGATACGCAGTATTTT.